This T cell receptor (beta chain) was identified in a study of OX40 agonist ivuxolimab in advanced cancers. At the level of the whole study: Ivuxolimab was a fully human IgG2 agonistic monoclonal antibody targeting the costimulatory receptor OX40 (CD134). Prior anti-PD-1, anti-PD-L1 or anti-CTLA-4 therapy was permitted, and checkpoint inhibitors had been received by roughly two fifths of dose-escalation patients. The point of sequencing TCRbeta in the periphery was to test whether ivuxolimab changed TCR sequence diversity and drove clonal T-cell expansion. Three dose-escalation patients achieved partial responses, one with hepatocellular carcinoma and two with cutaneous melanoma. Of the 50 to 55 patients in dose escalation, about 20 had hepatocellular carcinoma, some 15 had melanoma, 9 had renal cell carcinoma and 9 had head and neck cancer. The paper describes the monotherapy dose-escalation part (N of about 54 patients) of the phase I trial of ivuxolimab. In the dose-escalation cohort, roughly 80% of patients were male, and the mean age was around 60 years, with a range of about 23 to 90. Intravenous ivuxolimab was administered to patients every 2 weeks at six dose levels: 0.01, 0.1, 0.3, 1.5, 3 and 10 mg/kg. Beyond this particular receptor, the publication reports: Which antigens the clonally expanded peripheral T cells were specific for was not determined. On average, CD8+ T cells showed more expanded clones than CD4+ T cells after ivuxolimab. In partial responders in the 0.1-3.0 mg/kg groups, normalized peripheral clonal expansion was found to be among the lowest, especially among CD8+ T cells. Low levels of normalized T-cell clonal expansion were also seen in some patients who did not respond. At doses from 0.1 to 3.0 mg/kg, clonal expansion was seen in both CD4+ and CD8+ blood T cells between baseline and week 6.

To sequence the TCRbeta CDR3 region, genomic DNA was isolated from the sorted cells. The immunoSEQ Assay was used to sequence the TCRbeta CDR3 regions. Sourced from immuneACCESS, this table was stored by TCRdb with only in-frame sequences that have V and J called. A share of the clones is absent; for the studies checked, an unresolved V gene accounts for under half, and the remainder has no known explanation. This sample has 90,000 or so clones in its table, and roughly 90% of those were observed once. 3.4% of the sample comes from the top ten. Patients with autoimmune disease history or receiving systemic immunosuppression were excluded from the trial. Peripheral blood for TCR sequencing was drawn from every dose cohort at baseline, at cycle 4 day 1 and at cycle 7 day 1. Samples came from an open-label, multicenter, first-in-human phase I dose-escalation trial of ivuxolimab. Adults with locally advanced or metastatic head and neck squamous cell, hepatocellular, melanoma or renal cell carcinoma were enrolled in the trial. Before TCR sequencing, CD4+ T cells and CD8+ T cells were sorted from peripheral blood as separate populations.

As encoded in the germline V gene, CDR1 is SQVTM while CDR2 is ANQGSEA. Trimming leaves V shorter by 1 base and J shorter by 5 bases, with the junction holding 2 bases beyond the gene matches. From its cysteine to its phenylalanine, the CDR3 spans 13 amino acids. Only the CDR3 portion is preserved as DNA: 39 bases, with reading frame beginning at the first base. Turning to this clone: It lacks a known antigen. No base quality information exists; no much larger clone differs at one position.

The TCR was taken from an adult with an advanced solid tumor such as melanoma, head and neck, liver or kidney cancer. This material consisted of CD4+ or CD8+ T cells sorted from blood, taken in a trial of the OX40 agonist ivuxolimab. The V and J segments used are TRBV29-1 and TRBJ2-7; TRBD1 matches 10 bases in the middle. The CDR3 region has the sequence CSVEAGQGNEQYF. The sequenced DNA: TGCAGCGTTGAAGCGGGACAGGGGAACGAGCAGTACTTC.